Sequencing of this T cell receptor (beta chain) was carried out in a study of synovial regulatory T cells in juvenile arthritis. Overall study: A few patients were therapy-naive; over five received methotrexate alone. Study-level points and caveats: Synovial Teff and blood CPL repertoires partially overlapped with iaTreg TCR repertoires, which were largely patient-private. Blood Treg cells that were inflammation-associated showed lower TCR diversity than other blood Treg cells.

CDR1 and CDR2 (germline): MRHNA, SNTAGT. The CDR3 is 13 residues long. Only the protein is available. Donors were around 10 juvenile idiopathic arthritis patients with active disease. TCRdb keeps only in-frame clones here, not all; method: immunoSEQ multiplex PCR. In all, the sample yields roughly 10,000 clones. To note about this clone: Its specificity is not known.

Material for sequencing was Treg cells from blood. Subset meaning: remaining (HLA-DR-negative) circulating blood Treg cells. The TCR originated in a donor younger than 30 with juvenile idiopathic arthritis. V usage is TRBV6-4 and J usage is TRBJ2-1; TCRdb's assignment of TRBD2 cannot be checked, as there is no DNA. The CDR3 loop reads CASRGSGSNEQFF.